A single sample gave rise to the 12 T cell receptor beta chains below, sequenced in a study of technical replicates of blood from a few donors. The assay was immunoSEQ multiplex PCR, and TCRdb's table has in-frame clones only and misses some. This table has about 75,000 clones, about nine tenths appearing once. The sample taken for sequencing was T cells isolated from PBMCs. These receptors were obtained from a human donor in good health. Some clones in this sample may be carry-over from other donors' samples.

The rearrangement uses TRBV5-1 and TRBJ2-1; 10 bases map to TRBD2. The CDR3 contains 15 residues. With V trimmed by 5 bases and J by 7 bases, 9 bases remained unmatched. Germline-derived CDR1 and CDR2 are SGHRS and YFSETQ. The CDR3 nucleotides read TGCGCCAGCAGGACTCTAGCGGGAGTTAGGAATGAGCAGTTCTTC. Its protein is CASRTLAGVRNEQFF.

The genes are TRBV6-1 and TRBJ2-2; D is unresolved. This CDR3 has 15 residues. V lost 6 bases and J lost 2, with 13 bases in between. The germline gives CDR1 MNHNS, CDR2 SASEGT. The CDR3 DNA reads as TGTGCCAGCAGCCAATTTACAATTAACACCGGGGAGCTGTTTTTT. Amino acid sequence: CASSQFTINTGELFF.

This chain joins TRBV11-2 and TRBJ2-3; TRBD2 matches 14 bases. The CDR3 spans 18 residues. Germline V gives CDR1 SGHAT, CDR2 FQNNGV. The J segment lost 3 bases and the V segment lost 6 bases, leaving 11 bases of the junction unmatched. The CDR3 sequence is CASRRRLAGGPGTDTQYF. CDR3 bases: TGTGCCAGCAGACGGAGACTAGCGGGAGGGCCAGGAACAGATACGCAGTATTTT.

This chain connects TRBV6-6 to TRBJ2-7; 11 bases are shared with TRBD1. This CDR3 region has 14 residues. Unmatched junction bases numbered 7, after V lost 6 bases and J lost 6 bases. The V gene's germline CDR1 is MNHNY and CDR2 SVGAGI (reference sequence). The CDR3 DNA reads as TGTGCCAGCAGCCGGATGGGACAGGGGGTCGAGCAGTACTTC. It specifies CASSRMGQGVEQYF.

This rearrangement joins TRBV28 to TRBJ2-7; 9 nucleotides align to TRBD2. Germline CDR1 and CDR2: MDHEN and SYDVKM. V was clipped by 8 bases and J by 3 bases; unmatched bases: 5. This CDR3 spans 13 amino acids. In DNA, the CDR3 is TGTGCCAGCCGGGGGACTAGCTACTACGAGCAGTACTTC. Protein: CASRGTSYYEQYF. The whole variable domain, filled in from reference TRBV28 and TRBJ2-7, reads DVKVTQSSRYLVKRTGEKVFLECVQDMDHENMFWYRQDPGLGLRLIYFSYDVKMKEKGDIPEGYSVSREKKERFSLILESASTNQTSMYLCASRGTSYYEQYFGPGTRLTVT.

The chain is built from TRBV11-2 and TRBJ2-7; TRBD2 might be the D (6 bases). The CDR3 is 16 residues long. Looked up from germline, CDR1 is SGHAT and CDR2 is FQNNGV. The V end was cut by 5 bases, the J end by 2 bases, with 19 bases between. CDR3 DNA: TGTGCCAGCAGCCCTCACACGGAGGCGGGACCCTACGAGCAGTACTTC. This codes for CASSPHTEAGPYEQYF.

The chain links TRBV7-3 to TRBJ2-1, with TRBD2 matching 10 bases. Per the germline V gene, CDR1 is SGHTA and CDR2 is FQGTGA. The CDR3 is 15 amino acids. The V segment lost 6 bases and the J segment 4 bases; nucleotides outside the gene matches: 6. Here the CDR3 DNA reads TGTGCCAGCAGAGAGAGCGGGGGGGCGTACAATGAGCAGTTCTTC. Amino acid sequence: CASRESGGAYNEQFF.

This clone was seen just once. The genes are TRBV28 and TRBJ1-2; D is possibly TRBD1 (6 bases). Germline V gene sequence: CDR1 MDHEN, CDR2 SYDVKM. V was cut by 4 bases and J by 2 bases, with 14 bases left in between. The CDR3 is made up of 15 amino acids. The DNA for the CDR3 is TGTGCCAGCAGTTCAACAGGGACGGCGAACTATGGCTACACCTTC. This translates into CASSSTGTANYGYTF.

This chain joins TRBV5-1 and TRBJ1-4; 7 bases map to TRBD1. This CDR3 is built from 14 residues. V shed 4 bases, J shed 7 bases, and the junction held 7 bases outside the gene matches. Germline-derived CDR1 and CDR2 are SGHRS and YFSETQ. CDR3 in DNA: TGCGCCAGCAGCCAAGGGACAGCGGGTGAAAAACTGTTTTTT. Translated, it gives CASSQGTAGEKLFF. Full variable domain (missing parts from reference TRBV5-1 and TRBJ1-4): KAGVTQTPRYLIKTRGQQVTLSCSPISGHRSVSWYQQTPGQGLQFLFEYFSETQRNKGNFPGRFSGRQFSNSRSEMNVSTLELGDSALYLCASSQGTAGEKLFFGSGTQLSVL.

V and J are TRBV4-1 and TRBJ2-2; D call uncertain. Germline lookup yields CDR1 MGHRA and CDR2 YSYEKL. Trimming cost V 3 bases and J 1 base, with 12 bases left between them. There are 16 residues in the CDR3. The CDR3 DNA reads TGCGCCAGCAGCCAGCCCTGGGCCTTGAACACCGGGGAGCTGTTTTTT. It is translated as CASSQPWALNTGELFF.

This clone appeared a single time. The CDR3 reads CAKYPWTGKGGSQPQHF. The CDR3, as DNA: TGTGCCAAATACCCCTGGACAGGGAAAGGGGGTAGTCAGCCCCAGCATTTT. The chain couples TRBV10-3 to TRBJ1-5; 8 bases line up with TRBD1. The V gene end was trimmed by 10 bases and the J gene end by 6 bases; junction bases not matched to a gene: 20. Germline assignment: CDR1 ENHRY and CDR2 SYGVKD. CDR3 length equals 17 residues.

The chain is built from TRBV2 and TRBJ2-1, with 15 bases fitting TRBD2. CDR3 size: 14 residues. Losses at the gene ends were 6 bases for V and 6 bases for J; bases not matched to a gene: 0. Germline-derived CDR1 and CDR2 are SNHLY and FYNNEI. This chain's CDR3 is CASRGLAGGNEQFF. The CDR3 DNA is TGTGCCAGCAGGGGACTAGCGGGGGGCAATGAGCAGTTCTTC.